This T cell receptor (beta chain) was recorded in a study of CD8 T cells in Susac syndrome. RNA was extracted with the RNeasy kit, and a quantity of roughly 0.5 to 1 ug was reverse transcribed using random hexamers. Each CDR3 protein is one row after TCRdb ran MiXCR on the immunoSEQ multiplex PCR reads. The sample lists some 110,000 distinct CDR3 sequences, about 94% occurring once. This CDR3 has 15 residues. Germline values: CDR1 SGHTA, CDR2 FQGNSA. Trimming pared 6 bases from V and 7 bases from J, leaving 21 bases between. This TCR was sampled from a human donor in good health. This chain connects TRBV7-2 to TRBJ1-2; possible D gene TRBD1, 6 bases. Sequenced input: CD4+ T cells from PBMCs. The CDR3 DNA reads as TGTGCCAGCAGTCCTATGACAGGCCAGGCGGGTGGCTACACCTTC. Translated: CASSPMTGQAGGYTF.